The clone carrying this T cell receptor (beta chain) is a singleton in its sample. The sample belongs to a study of CD8 T cells in Susac syndrome. RNA in amounts of about 0.45 to 1 ug was reverse transcribed with random hexamers. Each CDR3 protein is one row after TCRdb ran MiXCR on the immunoSEQ multiplex PCR reads. The sample has roughly 130,000 distinct CDR3 sequences, 90% to 95% seen once. Germline loops: CDR1 DFQATT, CDR2 SNEGSKA (reference sequence). The CDR3 loop spans 12 amino acids. Between the trimmed V and J ends, which lost 5 bases and 1 base, there was a span of 8 bases. This sequence was found in a human donor in good health. J is TRBJ1-1 and V is TRBV20-1; D not certain. Sequencing used CD4+ T cells from PBMCs. The CDR3 protein is CSAQGPNTEAFF. The CDR3 region has the DNA TGCAGTGCTCAAGGCCCGAACACTGAAGCTTTCTTT.